This is a list of T cell receptor beta chains from one sample in a study of T-cell memory formation after mild COVID-19. Each CDR3 protein gets one entry after TCRdb re-called the 5' RACE reads with MiXCR. This sample yields 45,000 to 55,000 distinct CDR3 sequences, of which over 6.5% are seen a single time; 1.4% belongs to the top ten. The sequenced sample was PBMCs or a T cell subset sorted from them (not recorded which). Receptors originate from a man aged 18 to 30 who had mild COVID-19 (a few samples of this study predate the infection). Cell type and time point are not known. Each CDR3 is given with its conserved first and last residue.

V gene,J gene,CDR3 protein
TRBV12-3/TRBV12-4,TRBJ1-2,CASSLAQAYTF
TRBV18,TRBJ2-3,CASSPPSGGSDTQYF
TRBV5-1,TRBJ2-7,CASSLLAPPDEQYF
TRBV5-4,TRBJ1-1,CASSSGGEPAEAFF
TRBV5-1,TRBJ1-1,CASSLDTMTENTEAFF
TRBV15,TRBJ2-1,CATSPGQSYNEQFF
TRBV7-2,TRBJ1-2,CASSLPRGRLAYGYTF
TRBV12-3/TRBV12-4,TRBJ2-1,CASSILAGYNEQFF
TRBV12-3/TRBV12-4,TRBJ2-5,CASSKQDGIQETQYF
TRBV7-8,TRBJ2-1,CASTLTGPHNEQFF
TRBV5-1,TRBJ1-1,CASSLAGGMNTEAFF
TRBV7-2,TRBJ2-5,CASSFQGTEETQYF
TRBV5-4,TRBJ2-3,CASSLGGLAGGKDTQYF
TRBV24-1,TRBJ2-5,CATSDHGLAGQETQYF
TRBV6-2/TRBV6-3,TRBJ2-1,CASRPLSGGAPEQFF
TRBV7-2,TRBJ1-6,CASIYSYNSPLHF
TRBV5-1,TRBJ2-1,CASSLMNEQFF
TRBV20-1,TRBJ2-6,CSARVVSGANVLTF
TRBV29-1,TRBJ1-1,CSVPSTGGDGEAFF
TRBV7-8,TRBJ2-3,CASSPGTSGGLTDTQYF
TRBV7-8,TRBJ2-3,CASSSGGIGADTQYF
TRBV20-1,TRBJ2-7,CSATGTGSSYEQYF
TRBV7-9,TRBJ2-7,CASSLGDGTYEQYF
TRBV12-3/TRBV12-4,TRBJ2-7,CASSRTYEQYF
TRBV28,TRBJ1-1,CASSFRGGQNTEAFF
TRBV7-2,TRBJ2-7,CATSAGPNYEQYF
TRBV12-3/TRBV12-4,TRBJ2-3,CAIGGGGTDTQYF
TRBV4-3,TRBJ1-5,CASSQDRQVQQPQHF
TRBV5-1,TRBJ2-1,CASHRGLTANEQFF
TRBV3-1,TRBJ1-2,CASSPSGTELYTF
TRBV2,TRBJ2-3,CASRDYRTDTQYF
TRBV5-1,TRBJ2-1,CAISLAGDSYNEQFF
TRBV20-1,TRBJ1-4,CSAKQGLADEKLFF
TRBV3-1,TRBJ2-7,CASSHIRGYEQYF
TRBV9,TRBJ2-7,CASSVVANSYEQYF
TRBV19,TRBJ2-1,CASKRAGSNNEQFF
TRBV7-3,TRBJ2-1,CASSLMGQGFYNEQFF
TRBV4-3,TRBJ2-2,CASSQEIGGFTGELFF
TRBV27,TRBJ1-1,CASSLRGGSTEAFF
TRBV5-1,TRBJ2-6,CASSPRGDSGANVLTF